The sequence of this TCR beta chain was determined in a study of beta chain features in type 1 diabetes. Overall study context: Comparable age, gender and cell yields were observed in patients relative to healthy donors.

Study-wide results and limits: A possible short-template PCR bias applies equally to patients and controls.

By way of CD45RO/CCR7/CD25/CD127/CD95/CD27, the CD4+ regulatory, stem cell-like memory, central memory and naive cells were sorted. The whole isolated RNA underwent reverse transcription, so sequencing captured expressed TCRB transcripts. Mean read depth for naive, central memory and regulatory T cell samples was some 3.8 million reads. Method: immunoSEQ multiplex PCR; TCRdb's copy keeps in-frame clones and lacks some. The data contain 150,000 or so clones, nearly 9.5% of them seen just once; the ten biggest clones take up 0.55% to 0.85%. Regarding this clone: Its cognate antigen is unknown.

Source material: central memory CD4+ T cells from blood. This clonotype originated in a man younger than 30 in good health.

The CDR3 DNA reads as TGTGCCAGCAGCTTCTCTGACAGGGATGGTCAGCCCCAGCATTTT. Protein sequence: CASSFSDRDGQPQHF. The chain has TRBV7-2 and TRBJ1-5; TRBD1 agrees at 7 bases. V shed 3 bases, J shed 6 bases, and the junction held 8 bases outside the gene matches. This CDR3 has 15 residues. Germline CDR1 and CDR2: SGHTA and FQGNSA.